The 31 T cell receptor beta chains reported below all come from one sample, sequenced in a study of OX40 agonist ivuxolimab in advanced cancers. Generated by immunoSEQ multiplex PCR, the TCRdb table keeps only in-frame clones and is missing some. The sample lists approximately 70,000 clones; about 93% were seen once. This specimen was CD4+ or CD8+ T cells sorted from blood, taken in a trial of the OX40 agonist ivuxolimab. These receptors originate from an adult with an advanced solid tumor such as melanoma, head and neck, liver or kidney cancer.

This rearrangement joins TRBV18 to TRBJ2-7; the match to TRBD1 covers 8 bases. Germline lookup yields CDR1 KGHSH and CDR2 LQKENI. V shed 4 bases, J shed 2 bases, and the junction held 10 bases outside the gene matches. The CDR3 totals 16 residues. CDR3 sequence: CASSLTFGQGTYEQYF. The CDR3 bases are TGTGCCAGCTCACTAACTTTCGGACAGGGAACCTACGAGCAGTACTTC.

The V call is TRBV28, the J call TRBJ1-5; D is unresolved. This CDR3 contains 14 residues. Per the germline V gene, CDR1 is MDHEN and CDR2 is SYDVKM. V shed 3 bases and J shed 0 bases, with 6 bases lying between them. CDR3 in amino acids: CASSFTPSNQPQHF. CDR3 in DNA: TGTGCCAGCAGTTTTACTCCTAGCAATCAGCCCCAGCATTTT.

The genes are TRBV9 and TRBJ2-1; perhaps TRBD1 as D (5 bases). The CDR3 loop spans 16 amino acids. The V end was cut by 0 bases, the J end by 10 bases, with 20 bases between. Germline-derived CDR1 and CDR2 are SGDLS and YYNGEE. The CDR3: CASSVGGGTASNEQFF. The CDR3 bases are TGTGCCAGCAGCGTAGGGGGCGGTACCGCGTCAAACGAGCAGTTCTTC.

The chain carries TRBV10-1 and TRBJ2-7; the D is unclear. The CDR3 consists of 16 residues. Germline CDR1 is WNHNN and CDR2 is SYGVQD (reference sequence). V shed 3 bases and J shed 2 bases, with 17 bases lying between them. The DNA of the CDR3 is TGCGCCAGCAGTGAAAGTCGGCCTAACTCTGCCTACGAGCAGTACTTC. The encoded protein is CASSESRPNSAYEQYF.

The gene calls are TRBV6-5 and TRBJ2-7, with 7 bases aligning to TRBD1. The junction had 11 bases not matched to a gene; V was cut back by 5 bases and J by 4 bases. Germline V gene lookup returns CDR1 MNHEY and CDR2 SVGAGI. This CDR3 has 15 residues. CDR3 DNA sequence: TGTGCCAGCAGTGCCTTAAGGGACAGACTATACGAGCAGTACTTC. This sequence encodes CASSALRDRLYEQYF.

The chain couples TRBV11-2 to TRBJ2-2; D is unclear. Trimming shortened V by 1 base and J by 0 bases, and 3 bases separated the two germline ends. This CDR3 is built from 14 residues. Germline lookup yields CDR1 SGHAT and CDR2 FQNNGV. DNA for the CDR3: TGTGCCAGCAGCTTAGTCTCGAACACCGGGGAGCTGTTTTTT. This gives the protein CASSLVSNTGELFF.

The chain is built from TRBV4-1 and TRBJ1-1, with 9 positions matching TRBD1. This CDR3 spans 14 amino acids. J gave up 5 bases and V 5 bases, and 6 bases lay outside the gene matches. The V gene's germline CDR1 is MGHRA and CDR2 YSYEKL. This CDR3 is CASSSTGGRTEAFF. The DNA for the CDR3 is TGCGCCAGCAGCTCTACAGGGGGCCGGACTGAAGCTTTCTTT.

This clone was found once. This chain uses TRBV5-1 with TRBJ2-7, with 7 bases matching TRBD1. The CDR3 has 13 amino acids. Germline V lookup: CDR1 SGHRS, CDR2 YFSETQ. V shed 3 bases, J shed 2 bases, and the junction held 2 bases outside the gene matches. The CDR3 here is CASSWDSTYEQYF. CDR3 nucleotides: TGCGCCAGCAGCTGGGACAGCACCTACGAGCAGTACTTC. The whole variable domain, filled in from reference TRBV5-1 and TRBJ2-7, reads KAGVTQTPRYLIKTRGQQVTLSCSPISGHRSVSWYQQTPGQGLQFLFEYFSETQRNKGNFPGRFSGRQFSNSRSEMNVSTLELGDSALYLCASSWDSTYEQYFGPGTRLTVT.

The chain recombines TRBV5-1 with TRBJ2-2; D possibly uses TRBD1 or TRBD2 (5 bases each). V dropped 0 bases and J dropped 4 bases, with 10 bases sitting between them. This CDR3 region has 15 residues. CDR1 and CDR2 (germline): SGHRS, YFSETQ. CDR3 nucleotide sequence: TGCGCCAGCAGCTTGGCCCCGGGGCTCACCGGGGAGCTGTTTTTT. Amino acid sequence: CASSLAPGLTGELFF.

This chain connects TRBV28 to TRBJ1-5; weak D call: TRBD1 (6 bases). Germline V CDR1 and CDR2: MDHEN, SYDVKM. The CDR3 consists of 12 residues. V was shortened by 10 bases and J by 7 bases, with 14 bases between the two germline ends. The CDR3 here is CATEGGGQPQHF. The DNA for the CDR3 is TGTGCCACCGAGGGGGGGGGACAGCCCCAGCATTTT.

The chain joins TRBV2 to TRBJ2-3; D is unclear. Deletions cut 4 bases from V and 0 bases from J, with 8 bases between. Germline V lookup: CDR1 SNHLY, CDR2 FYNNEI. The CDR3 runs 14 residues. CDR3: CASSGLASTDTQYF. The CDR3 DNA follows: TGTGCCAGCAGTGGCCTTGCTAGCACAGATACGCAGTATTTT.

This clone was counted only a few times. This sequence joins TRBV7-9 and TRBJ1-5, with D perhaps matching TRBD1 (5 bases). The CDR3 consists of 13 residues. Trimming cost V 6 bases and J 4 bases, with 10 bases left between them. The germline gives CDR1 SEHNR, CDR2 FQNEAQ (reference sequence). This CDR3 reads CASSWGPNQPQHF. CDR3 nucleotide sequence: TGTGCCAGCAGTTGGGGACCTAATCAGCCCCAGCATTTT.

This chain links TRBV5-1 with TRBJ1-5; 7 bases map to TRBD1. Germline V gene sequence: CDR1 SGHRS, CDR2 YFSETQ. Trimming removed 4 bases from V and 0 bases from J; junction bases left unmatched: 4. The CDR3 length is 15 residues. CDR3: CASSLTGSSNQPQHF. CDR3 DNA: TGCGCCAGCAGCCTGACAGGGAGTAGCAATCAGCCCCAGCATTTT.

The V call is TRBV27, the J call TRBJ2-7; 10 bases line up with TRBD1. The CDR3 has 13 amino acids. Germline CDR1 is MNHEY and CDR2 is SMNVEV (reference sequence). With 4 bases clipped from V and 5 bases from J, the junction kept 2 bases outside the gene matches. Here the CDR3 reads CASSSGTGDEQYF. In DNA form, the CDR3 reads TGTGCCAGCAGTTCTGGGACAGGGGACGAGCAGTACTTC.

The V call is TRBV28, the J call TRBJ2-5, with D perhaps TRBD1 (6 bases). Germline CDR1 reads MDHEN; CDR2 reads SYDVKM. The ends were cut back, 0 bases at V and 1 base at J, with 12 bases in the middle. This CDR3 spans 16 amino acids. The CDR3 nucleotides read TGTGCCAGCAGTTTATGGTTAGGACAGACCCAAGAGACCCAGTACTTC. It yields the protein CASSLWLGQTQETQYF.

The gene calls are TRBV4-1 and TRBJ1-2; D not certain. V was trimmed by 4 bases and J by 4 bases, leaving 10 bases between them. The CDR3 is 13 residues long. CDR1 and CDR2 (germline): MGHRA, YSYEKL. This chain's CDR3 is CASSPVISYGYTF. Here the CDR3 DNA reads TGCGCCAGCAGCCCCGTAATCAGCTATGGCTACACCTTC.

This sequence joins TRBV7-9 and TRBJ2-7; the match to TRBD1 covers 7 bases. J was trimmed by 7 bases and V by 2 bases; bases with no gene match: 8. In germline, CDR1 is SEHNR, CDR2 FQNEAQ (reference sequence). The CDR3 contains 14 residues. The CDR3 nucleotides read TGTGCCAGCAGCTTAATCGGGACAGTGCTTGAGCAGTACTTC. It codes for CASSLIGTVLEQYF.

The chain couples TRBV30 to TRBJ2-7; tentatively, D is TRBD1 (6 bases). CDR3 length equals 16 residues. Germline CDR1 and CDR2: GTSNPN and SVGIG (reference sequence). The ends were cut back, 1 base at V and 0 bases at J, with 16 bases in the middle. The CDR3 DNA sequence: TGTGCCTGGAGTGCGAACCGCGACAGGAGCTCCTACGAGCAGTACTTC. Its translation is CAWSANRDRSSYEQYF. The variable domain in full, completed from reference TRBV30 and TRBJ2-7, reads SQTIHQWPATLVQPVGSPLSLECTVEGTSNPNLYWYRQAAGRGLQLLFYSVGIGQISSEVPQNLSASRPQDRQFILSSKKLLLSDSGFYLCAWSANRDRSSYEQYFGPGTRLTVT.

The V call is TRBV4-1, the J call TRBJ2-1, with D unclear. The germline V and J ends were trimmed by 0 bases and 2 bases, with 8 bases remaining between them. The CDR3 runs to 15 residues. In germline, CDR1 is MGHRA, CDR2 YSYEKL. CDR3 amino acids: CASSQDGYPYNEQFF. CDR3 coding DNA: TGCGCCAGCAGCCAAGATGGATATCCCTACAATGAGCAGTTCTTC.

This chain joins TRBV19 and TRBJ1-1; D call uncertain. The CDR3 contains 11 residues. Trimming stripped 7 bases from V and 1 base from J, with 4 bases between. From germline, CDR1 is LNHDA and CDR2 SQIVND (reference sequence). CDR3 nucleotide sequence: TGTGCCAGTAATGAGAACACTGAAGCTTTCTTT. It encodes CASNENTEAFF. Supplemented by reference TRBV19 and TRBJ1-1, the full variable domain reads DGGITQSPKYLFRKEGQNVTLSCEQNLNHDAMYWYRQDPGQGLRLIYYSQIVNDFQKGDIAEGYSVSREKKESFPLTVTSAQKNPTAFYLCASNENTEAFFGQGTRLTVV.

The chain employs TRBV15 and TRBJ2-1; 11 positions agree with TRBD1. The CDR3 has 16 amino acids. The V gene's germline CDR1 is LNHNV and CDR2 YYDKDF (reference sequence). V lost 4 bases, J lost 6 bases, and 8 bases stayed unmatched. CDR3 DNA: TGTGCCACCAGCATCTTCCGGGACAGGGGGATCAATGAGCAGTTCTTC. Translation gives CATSIFRDRGINEQFF.

Details on this clone: The sample contains more than one DNA sequence encoding this CDR3. The genes are TRBV5-4 and TRBJ2-1; D call uncertain. V lost 0 bases and J lost 4, with 5 bases in between. The germline gives CDR1 SGHNT, CDR2 YYREEE (reference sequence). CDR3 size: 13 residues. Here the CDR3 reads CASSLASYNEQFF. In DNA form, the CDR3 reads TGTGCCAGCAGCTTGGCCTCTTACAATGAGCAGTTCTTC.

The CDR3 nucleotides are TGTGCCTGGAGTGTGCGCCTCTACGAGCAGTACTTC. As protein: CAWSVRLYEQYF. The chain is built from TRBV30 and TRBJ2-7; D unresolved. CDR3 size: 12 residues. Looked up from germline, CDR1 is GTSNPN and CDR2 is SVGIG (reference sequence). Between the trimmed V and J ends, which lost 0 bases and 3 bases, there was a span of 6 bases.

The rearrangement uses TRBV7-9 and TRBJ1-5; 7 bases align to TRBD1. The length of the CDR3 is 15 residues. Losses at the gene ends were 3 bases for V and 1 base for J; bases not matched to a gene: 3. Germline CDR1 reads SEHNR; CDR2 reads FQNEAQ (reference sequence). The CDR3 coding sequence is TGTGCCAGCAGCTTGGGACAGTTAAGCAATCAGCCCCAGCATTTT. It codes for CASSLGQLSNQPQHF. Variable domain in full (rest from reference TRBV7-9 and TRBJ1-5): DTGVSQNPRHKITKRGQNVTFRCDPISEHNRLYWYRQTLGQGPEFLTYFQNEAQLEKSRLLSDRFSAERPKGSFSTLEIQRTEQGDSAMYLCASSLGQLSNQPQHFGDGTRLSIL.

The chain joins TRBV29-1 to TRBJ2-3; TRBD2 aligns across 13 bases. The J segment lost 1 base and the V segment lost 7 bases, leaving 20 bases of the junction unmatched. Germline CDR1 reads SQVTM; CDR2 reads ANQGSEA. This CDR3 contains 20 residues. The CDR3 region is CSAWAIPGTSGIRGTDTQYF. CDR3 DNA sequence: TGCAGCGCGTGGGCTATACCCGGGACTAGCGGGATTAGGGGCACAGATACGCAGTATTTT.

V usage is TRBV27 and J usage is TRBJ2-7, with 7 bases that match TRBD2. V gave up 8 bases and J gave up 3 bases; unmatched junction bases: 19. This CDR3 is built from 17 residues. Germline lookup yields CDR1 MNHEY and CDR2 SMNVEV (reference sequence). The CDR3 DNA follows: TGTGCCAGCTCGGCTAGCGGACTAGACTTTAACTTCTACGAGCAGTACTTC. This gives the protein CASSASGLDFNFYEQYF.

The V gene is TRBV25-1, the J gene TRBJ2-1, with a possible D match to TRBD1 (6 bases). This CDR3 is built from 14 residues. From germline, CDR1 is MGHDK and CDR2 SYGVNS. V dropped 5 bases and J dropped 4 bases, with 12 bases sitting between them. This CDR3 reads CASSFGTPYNEQFF. In nucleotides, the CDR3 is TGTGCCAGCAGTTTCGGGACACCGTACAATGAGCAGTTCTTC. Variable domain in full (rest from reference TRBV25-1 and TRBJ2-1): EADIYQTPRYLVIGTGKKITLECSQTMGHDKMYWYQQDPGMELHLIHYSYGVNSTEKGDLSSESTVSRIRTEHFPLTLESARPSHTSQYLCASSFGTPYNEQFFGPGTRLTVL.

The V gene is TRBV27, the J gene TRBJ2-1, with D maybe TRBD2 (5 bases). The CDR3 totals 13 residues. Trimming took off 2 bases at V and 8 bases at J, with 10 bases between the two ends. CDR1 is MNHEY, CDR2 SMNVEV, per germline (reference sequence). The CDR3 here is CASSLSPGYEQFF. Written as DNA, the CDR3 is TGTGCCAGCAGTTTAAGTCCGGGGTATGAGCAGTTCTTC.

This chain connects TRBV7-3 to TRBJ2-7; tentatively, D is TRBD2 (5 bases). The CDR3 runs 16 residues. V was trimmed by 4 bases and J by 0 bases, leaving 16 bases between them. CDR1 is SGHTA and CDR2 is FQGTGA in the germline V gene. The CDR3 loop reads CASSSIEGKSSYEQYF. The CDR3 nucleotides read TGTGCCAGCAGCTCAATTGAGGGAAAGAGCTCCTACGAGCAGTACTTC.

This clone appeared once. The chain recombines TRBV19 with TRBJ2-1; the D is unclear. Trimming left V 3 bases short and J 2 bases short, with 8 bases between. CDR3 length equals 14 residues. Looked up from germline, CDR1 is LNHDA and CDR2 is SQIVND (reference sequence). The CDR3 is CASSIYPAYNEQFF. In DNA, the CDR3 is TGTGCCAGTAGTATCTACCCCGCCTACAATGAGCAGTTCTTC.

The chain couples TRBV4-3 to TRBJ2-3; D remains unclear. V lost 2 bases and J lost 6, with 9 bases in between. The CDR3 runs 13 residues. From germline, CDR1 is LGHNA and CDR2 YSLEER. The CDR3 sequence is CASSQRDGDTQYF. Here the CDR3 DNA reads TGCGCCAGCAGCCAACGAGACGGGGATACGCAGTATTTT.